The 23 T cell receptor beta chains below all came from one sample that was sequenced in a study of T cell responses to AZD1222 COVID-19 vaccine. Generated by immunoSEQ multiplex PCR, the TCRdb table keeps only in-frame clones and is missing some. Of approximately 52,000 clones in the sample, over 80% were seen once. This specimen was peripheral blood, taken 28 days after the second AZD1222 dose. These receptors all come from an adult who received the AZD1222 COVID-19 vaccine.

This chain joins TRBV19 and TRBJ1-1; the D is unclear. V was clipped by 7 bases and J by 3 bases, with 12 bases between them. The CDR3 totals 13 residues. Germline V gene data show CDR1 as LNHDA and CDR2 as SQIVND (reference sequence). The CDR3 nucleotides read TGTGCCAGTACCTTTAGGCGGGACACTGAAGCTTTCTTT. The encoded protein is CASTFRRDTEAFF.

CDR3 nucleotides: TGTGCCAGCAGCTTGACTAGCGGGAGTGTAGAGACCCAGTACTTC. Translating gives CASSLTSGSVETQYF. The chain has TRBV6-2 or TRBV6-3 and TRBJ2-5; 12 nucleotides match TRBD2. The trim removed 6 bases at V and 4 bases at J, leaving 6 bases unmatched. This CDR3 has 15 residues. CDR1 is MNHEY, CDR2 SVGEGT, per germline.

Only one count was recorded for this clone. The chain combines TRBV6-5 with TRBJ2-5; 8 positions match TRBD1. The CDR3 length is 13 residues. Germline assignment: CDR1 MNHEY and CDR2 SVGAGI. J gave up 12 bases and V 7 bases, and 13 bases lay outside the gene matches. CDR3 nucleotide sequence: TGTGCCAGCACCCTCTCCCAACGGGGACAGGAGTACTTC. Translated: CASTLSQRGQEYF.

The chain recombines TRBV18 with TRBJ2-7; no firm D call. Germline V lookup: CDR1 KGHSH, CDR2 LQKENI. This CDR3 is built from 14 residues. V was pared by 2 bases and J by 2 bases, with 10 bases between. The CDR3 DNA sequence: TGTGCCAGCTCACCAGGGTCAGGAGCCTACGAGCAGTACTTC. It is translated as CASSPGSGAYEQYF. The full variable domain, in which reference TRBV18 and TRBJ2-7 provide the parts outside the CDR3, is NAGVMQNPRHLVRRRGQEARLRCSPMKGHSHVYWYRQLPEEGLKFMVYLQKENIIDESGMPKERFSAEFPKEGPSILRIQQVVRGDSAAYFCASSPGSGAYEQYFGPGTRLTVT.

The CDR3 DNA reads TGTGCCAGCAGCTCGGGGGTACGATCGAACACTGAAGCTTTCTTT. Amino acids: CASSSGVRSNTEAFF. This chain joins TRBV7-9 and TRBJ1-1, with TRBD1 as a possible D gene (5 bases). In germline, CDR1 is SEHNR, CDR2 FQNEAQ (reference sequence). With 4 bases removed from V and 1 base from J, the gap between germline ends came to 13 bases. The CDR3 consists of 15 residues.

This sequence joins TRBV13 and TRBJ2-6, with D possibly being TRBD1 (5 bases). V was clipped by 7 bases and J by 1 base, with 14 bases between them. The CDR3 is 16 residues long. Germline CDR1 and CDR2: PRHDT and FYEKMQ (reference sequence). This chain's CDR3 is CASTDAKGSGANVLTF. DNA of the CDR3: TGTGCCAGCACGGACGCTAAGGGGTCTGGGGCCAACGTCCTGACTTTC.

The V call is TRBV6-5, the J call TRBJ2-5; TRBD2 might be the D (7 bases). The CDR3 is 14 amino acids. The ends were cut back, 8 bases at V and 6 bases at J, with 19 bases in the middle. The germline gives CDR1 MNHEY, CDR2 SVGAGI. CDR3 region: CASSERGGAQTQYF. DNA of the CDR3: TGTGCCAGCTCAGAAAGGGGGGGCGCACAGACCCAGTACTTC.

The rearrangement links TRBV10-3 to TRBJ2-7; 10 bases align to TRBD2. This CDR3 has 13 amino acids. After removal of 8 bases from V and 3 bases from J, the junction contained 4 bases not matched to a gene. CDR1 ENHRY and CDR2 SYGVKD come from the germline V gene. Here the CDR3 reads CAIGTSELYEQYF. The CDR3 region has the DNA TGTGCCATCGGGACTAGCGAACTCTACGAGCAGTACTTC.

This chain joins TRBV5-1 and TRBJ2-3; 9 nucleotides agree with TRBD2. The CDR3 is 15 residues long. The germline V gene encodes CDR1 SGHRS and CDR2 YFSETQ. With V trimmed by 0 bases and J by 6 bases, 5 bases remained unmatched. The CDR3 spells CASSLESGGRDTQYF. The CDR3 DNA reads TGCGCCAGCAGCTTGGAGAGCGGGGGGAGGGATACGCAGTATTTT.

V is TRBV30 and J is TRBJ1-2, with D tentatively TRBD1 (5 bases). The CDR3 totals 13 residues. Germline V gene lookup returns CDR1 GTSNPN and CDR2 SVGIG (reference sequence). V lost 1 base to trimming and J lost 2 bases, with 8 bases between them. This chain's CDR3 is CAWSGQNNYGYTF. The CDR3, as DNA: TGTGCCTGGAGTGGACAGAACAACTATGGCTACACCTTC.

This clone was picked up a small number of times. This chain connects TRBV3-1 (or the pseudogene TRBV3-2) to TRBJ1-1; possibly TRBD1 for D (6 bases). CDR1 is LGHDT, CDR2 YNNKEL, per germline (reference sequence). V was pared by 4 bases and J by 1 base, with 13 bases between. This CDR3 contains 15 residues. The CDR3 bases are TGTGCCAGCAGCCCTCTCGGAGGGGGGAACACTGAAGCTTTCTTT. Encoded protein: CASSPLGGGNTEAFF.

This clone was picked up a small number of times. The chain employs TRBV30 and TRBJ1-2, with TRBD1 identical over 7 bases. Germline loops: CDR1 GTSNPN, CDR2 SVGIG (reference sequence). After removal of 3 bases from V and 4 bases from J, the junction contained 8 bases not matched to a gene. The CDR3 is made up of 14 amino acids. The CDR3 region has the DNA TGTGCCTGGAGCAGGGAAGGGGGCCCCTATGGCTACACCTTC. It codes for CAWSREGGPYGYTF.

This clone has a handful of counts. The CDR3 DNA reads as TGTGCCAGCAGTTTATCGCTATCGGGGGTCGGGACCCAGTACTTC. Encoded protein: CASSLSLSGVGTQYF. The chain joins TRBV27 to TRBJ2-5; D is perhaps TRBD2 (6 bases). CDR3 size: 15 residues. V shed 0 bases and J shed 7 bases, with 15 bases lying between them. Per the germline V gene, CDR1 is MNHEY and CDR2 is SMNVEV (reference sequence).

The CDR3 DNA is TGTGCCACCAGTGATTTTGGCAGGGAAGGCTCCTACGAGCAGTACTTC. Its protein is CATSDFGREGSYEQYF. The J gene is TRBJ2-7, the V gene TRBV24-1; tentative D call: TRBD1 (5 bases). The length of the CDR3 is 16 residues. V was shortened by 1 base and J by 0 bases, with 12 bases between the two germline ends. Germline loops: CDR1 KGHDR, CDR2 SFDVKD.

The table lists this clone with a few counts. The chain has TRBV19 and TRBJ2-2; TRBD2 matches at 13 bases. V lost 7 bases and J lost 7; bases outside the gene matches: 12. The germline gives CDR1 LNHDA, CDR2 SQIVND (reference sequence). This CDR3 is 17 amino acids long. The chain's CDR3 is CASTDTSGRAEVGELFF. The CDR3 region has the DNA TGTGCCAGTACCGATACTAGCGGGAGGGCCGAGGTCGGGGAGCTGTTTTTT. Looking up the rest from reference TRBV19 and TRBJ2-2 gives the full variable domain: DGGITQSPKYLFRKEGQNVTLSCEQNLNHDAMYWYRQDPGQGLRLIYYSQIVNDFQKGDIAEGYSVSREKKESFPLTVTSAQKNPTAFYLCASTDTSGRAEVGELFFGEGSRLTVL.

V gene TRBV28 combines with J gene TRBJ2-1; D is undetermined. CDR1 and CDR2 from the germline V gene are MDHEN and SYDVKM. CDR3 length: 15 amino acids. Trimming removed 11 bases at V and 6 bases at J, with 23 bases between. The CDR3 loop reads CASHSLNGVTNEQFF. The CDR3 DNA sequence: TGTGCCTCCCACTCCTTAAATGGGGTTACCAATGAGCAGTTCTTC.

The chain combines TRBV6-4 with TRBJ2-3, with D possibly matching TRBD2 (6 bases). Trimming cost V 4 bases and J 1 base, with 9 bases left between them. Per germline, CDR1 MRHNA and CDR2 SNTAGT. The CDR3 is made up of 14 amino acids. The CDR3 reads CASSGSGGTDTQYF. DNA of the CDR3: TGTGCCAGCAGTGGTAGCGGCGGCACAGATACGCAGTATTTT.

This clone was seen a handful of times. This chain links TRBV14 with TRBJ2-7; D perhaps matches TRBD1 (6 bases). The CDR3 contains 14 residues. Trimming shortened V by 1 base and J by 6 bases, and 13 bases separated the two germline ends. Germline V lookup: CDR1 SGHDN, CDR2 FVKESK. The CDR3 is CASSQALLGGEQYF. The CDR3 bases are TGTGCCAGCAGCCAAGCCCTACTAGGGGGCGAGCAGTACTTC.

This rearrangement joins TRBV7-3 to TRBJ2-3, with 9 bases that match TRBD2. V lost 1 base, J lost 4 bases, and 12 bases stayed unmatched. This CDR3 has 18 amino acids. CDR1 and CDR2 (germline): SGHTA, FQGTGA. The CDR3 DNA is TGTGCCAGCAGCTTAAAGGGTAAGTGGCGGGAGGGCGCAGATACGCAGTATTTT. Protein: CASSLKGKWREGADTQYF.

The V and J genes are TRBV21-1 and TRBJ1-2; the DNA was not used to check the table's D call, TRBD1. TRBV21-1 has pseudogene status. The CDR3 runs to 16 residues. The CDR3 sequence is CASSTSEDSFIHGYTF. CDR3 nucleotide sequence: TGTGCCAGCAGCACTTCAGAGGACAGCTTCATCCATGGCTACACCTTC.

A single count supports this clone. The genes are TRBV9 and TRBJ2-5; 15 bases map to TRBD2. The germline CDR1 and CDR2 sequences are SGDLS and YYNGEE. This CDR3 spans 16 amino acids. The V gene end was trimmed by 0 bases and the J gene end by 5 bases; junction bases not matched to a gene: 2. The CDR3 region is CASSVGGLAGGETQYF. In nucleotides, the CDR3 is TGTGCCAGCAGCGTAGGGGGACTAGCGGGAGGTGAGACCCAGTACTTC.

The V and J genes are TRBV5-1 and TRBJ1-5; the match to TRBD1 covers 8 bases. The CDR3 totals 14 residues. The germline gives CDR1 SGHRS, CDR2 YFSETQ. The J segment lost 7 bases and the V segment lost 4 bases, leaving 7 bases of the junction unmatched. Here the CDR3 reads CASSEGQANQPQHF. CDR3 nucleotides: TGCGCCAGCAGCGAGGGACAGGCGAACCAGCCCCAGCATTTT.

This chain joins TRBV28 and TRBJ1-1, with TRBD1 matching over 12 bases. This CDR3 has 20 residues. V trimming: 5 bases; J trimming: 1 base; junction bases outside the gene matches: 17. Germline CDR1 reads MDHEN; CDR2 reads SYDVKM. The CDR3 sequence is CASSRIGWGTGGSGNTEAFF. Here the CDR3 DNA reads TGTGCCAGCAGTCGCATTGGGTGGGGGACAGGGGGCTCCGGGAACACTGAAGCTTTCTTT.